These 17 T cell receptor beta chains originate from one sample sequenced in a study of regulatory T cells in long-lasting Graves disease. Libraries of TCR beta came from iRepertoire HTBI primers plus Arm-PCR of CDR3 regions. From the multiplex PCR reads, TCRdb called clonotypes with MiXCR, one entry per CDR3 protein. The table shows about 400,000 distinct CDR3 sequences, with around 16% occurring only once. The time point was: newly diagnosed GD, antithyroid drugs for less than 3 months. There was RNA extracted from PBMCs, and the TCR library was made from it. Sequencing used peripheral blood mononuclear cells (PBMCs), obtained at new diagnosis, from a patient treated with antithyroid drugs. These receptors were collected from a female donor with Graves disease.

About this clonotype itself: A much larger clone is a single base away; this may be a read error. This sequence joins TRBV7-9 and TRBJ2-5; the D gene is possibly TRBD1 (5 bases). This CDR3 has 13 residues. The V gene's germline CDR1 is SEHNR and CDR2 FQNEAQ (reference sequence). The CDR3: CASGLVRVETQYF. CDR3 sequence (DNA): TGTGCCAGCGGCTTAGTCAGGGTAGAGACCCAGTACTTC.

In its sample, this clonotype was seen a few times. The rearrangement links TRBV3-2 to TRBJ2-1; TRBD1 is taken as the D call from the table, unchecked against the DNA. TRBV3-2 is deemed a pseudogene. This CDR3 is 13 amino acids long. The CDR3 sequence: CASSQPGSDEQFF. The DNA for the CDR3 is TGTGCCAGCAGCCAGCCGGGGAGTGATGAGCAGTTCTTC.

This clonotype showed up just a few times. This chain joins TRBV27 and TRBJ2-2; D gene uncertain. V was trimmed by 7 bases and J by 4 bases, leaving 7 bases between them. CDR3 length: 12 residues. Germline CDR1 is MNHEY and CDR2 is SMNVEV (reference sequence). This chain's CDR3 is CASTRVTGELFF. In DNA form, the CDR3 reads TGTGCCAGCACCAGAGTCACCGGGGAGCTGTTTTTT.

This clonotype was observed a handful of times. The chain is built from TRBV7-9 and TRBJ2-7; either TRBD1 or TRBD2 may supply D (6 bases each). Germline V CDR1 and CDR2: SEHNR, FQNEAQ (reference sequence). CDR3 length equals 15 residues. The V end was cut by 5 bases, the J end by 2 bases, with 16 bases between. Here the CDR3 DNA reads TGTGCCAGCAGCGCAGGTGGGGGGCTCACCTACGAGCAGTACTTC. This encodes CASSAGGGLTYEQYF.

This clonotype was detected only once. CDR3 in amino acids: CASSSGQGNNGYTF. DNA for the CDR3: TGTGCCAGCAGTTCGGGACAGGGGAACAATGGCTACACCTTC. The chain combines TRBV2 with TRBJ1-2; TRBD1 matches at 10 bases. V gave up 5 bases and J gave up 6 bases; unmatched junction bases: 6. The CDR3 contains 14 residues. CDR1 SNHLY and CDR2 FYNNEI come from the germline V gene.

This clonotype came up many times. V is TRBV11-2 and J is TRBJ2-1; possible D gene TRBD2, 6 bases. Germline V gene data show CDR1 as SGHAT and CDR2 as FQNNGV. V lost 1 base and J 6 bases, leaving 16 bases between the germline ends. The CDR3 spans 16 residues. The CDR3 loop is CASSLAWDSITNEQFF. The CDR3, as DNA: TGTGCCAGCAGCTTAGCATGGGACTCGATAACCAATGAGCAGTTCTTC.

The rearrangement uses TRBV11-2 and TRBJ2-1, with 7 bases identical to TRBD1. This CDR3 is 14 amino acids long. CDR1 and CDR2 (germline): SGHAT, FQNNGV. The J segment lost 10 bases and the V segment lost 3 bases, leaving 9 bases of the junction unmatched. The CDR3 reads CASSLGDRVYEQFF. The CDR3 nucleotides read TGTGCCAGCAGCTTGGGAGACAGGGTCTACGAGCAGTTCTTC.

V is TRBV20-1 and J is TRBJ2-1; D is ambiguous. The CDR3 sequence is 12 residues long. Trimming cost V 5 bases and J 4 bases, with 9 bases left between them. CDR1 DFQATT and CDR2 SNEGSKA come from the germline V gene (reference sequence). CDR3 loop: CSAQETYNEQFF. CDR3 bases: TGCAGTGCTCAGGAAACGTACAATGAGCAGTTCTTC.

This clonotype was seen only a few times. The rearrangement joins TRBV29-1 to TRBJ1-2; D might be TRBD1 (5 bases). The CDR3 has 14 amino acids. Germline CDR1 reads SQVTM; CDR2 reads ANQGSEA. V was trimmed by 6 bases and J by 4 bases, leaving 18 bases between them. CDR3 protein: CSVQTARSFYGYTF. The CDR3 DNA reads as TGCAGCGTCCAGACAGCCCGAAGCTTCTATGGCTACACCTTC.

Worth noting for this clonotype: This may come from a read error, since a much larger clone is one base off. The V call is TRBV2, the J call TRBJ1-1; weak D call: TRBD1 (5 bases). This CDR3 has 13 amino acids. In germline, CDR1 is SNHLY, CDR2 FYNNEI. Written as DNA, the CDR3 is TGTGCCAACAGTGAAGACCAGGGCACTGAAGCTTTCTTT. It translates to CANSEDQGTEAFF.

This clonotype was seen at least ten times. The V and J genes are TRBV10-3 and TRBJ2-1, with D perhaps TRBD2 (7 bases). The ends were cut back, 7 bases at V and 1 base at J, with 17 bases in the middle. The CDR3 extends over 16 amino acids. The germline gives CDR1 ENHRY, CDR2 SYGVKD. The CDR3 DNA is TGTGCCATCACCCAAGAGGGGGGGGGATCCTACAATGAGCAGTTCTTC. Its translation: CAITQEGGGSYNEQFF.

This clonotype has at least ten counts. J is TRBJ2-5 and V is TRBV6-2 or TRBV6-3; 9 bases match TRBD2. J was trimmed by 4 bases and V by 2 bases; bases with no gene match: 5. The CDR3 is made up of 15 amino acids. In germline, CDR1 is MNHEY, CDR2 SVGEGT. In nucleotides, the CDR3 is TGTGCCAGCAGTTACAAAGCGGGGGGAGGAGAGACCCAGTACTTC. Its translation: CASSYKAGGGETQYF.

The CDR3 sequence is CASSISDEQYF. The CDR3, as DNA: TGTGCCAGTAGTATAAGTGACGAGCAGTACTTC. The V and J genes are TRBV19 and TRBJ2-7; D is unclear. CDR3 size: 11 residues. The germline gives CDR1 LNHDA, CDR2 SQIVND (reference sequence). The ends were cut back, 2 bases at V and 5 bases at J, with 4 bases in the middle.

This clonotype appeared a few times. The V and J genes are TRBV29-1 and TRBJ1-4, with 8 bases identical to TRBD1. V shed 7 bases, J shed 8 bases, and the junction held 9 bases outside the gene matches. The CDR3 runs 13 residues. Germline CDR1 reads SQVTM; CDR2 reads ANQGSEA. CDR3: CSALDRVEEKLFF. CDR3 in DNA: TGCAGCGCCCTGGACAGGGTGGAAGAAAAACTGTTTTTT.

This clonotype came up many times. J is TRBJ2-3 and V is TRBV11-2, with 7 bases aligning to TRBD2. The CDR3 has 19 residues. The germline V gene encodes CDR1 SGHAT and CDR2 FQNNGV. After removal of 1 base from V and 0 bases from J, the junction contained 13 bases not matched to a gene. CDR3 protein: CASSLGVLASGTSTDTQYF. DNA for the CDR3: TGTGCCAGCAGCTTAGGCGTCTTAGCTAGCGGAACTAGCACAGATACGCAGTATTTT.

This chain uses TRBV6-1 with TRBJ1-1, with D tentatively TRBD1 (5 bases). Trimming pared 5 bases from V and 9 bases from J, leaving 13 bases between. Germline CDR1 reads MNHNS; CDR2 reads SASEGT. The CDR3 loop spans 12 amino acids. The CDR3 loop reads CASSPLGGQAFF. The CDR3 DNA sequence: TGTGCCAGCAGTCCTCTTGGGGGTCAAGCTTTCTTT.

This clonotype has at least ten counts. V gene TRBV7-9 combines with J gene TRBJ2-1; no clear D. Germline CDR1 is SEHNR and CDR2 is FQNEAQ (reference sequence). Trimming pared 1 base from V and 3 bases from J, leaving 19 bases between. The CDR3 consists of 18 residues. Here the CDR3 reads CASSLDWTLETGYNEQFF. In DNA form, the CDR3 reads TGTGCCAGCAGCTTAGACTGGACCTTAGAGACGGGCTACAATGAGCAGTTCTTC.